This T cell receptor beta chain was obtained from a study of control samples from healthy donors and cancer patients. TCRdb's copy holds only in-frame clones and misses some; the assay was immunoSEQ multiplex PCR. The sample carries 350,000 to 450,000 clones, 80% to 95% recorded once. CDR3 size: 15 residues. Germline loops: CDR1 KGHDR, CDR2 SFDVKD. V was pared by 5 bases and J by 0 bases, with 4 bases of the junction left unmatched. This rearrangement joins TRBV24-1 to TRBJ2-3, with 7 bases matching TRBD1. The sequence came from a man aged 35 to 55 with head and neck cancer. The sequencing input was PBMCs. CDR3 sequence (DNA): TGTGCCACCAGTGGCAAGACAGGGAGCACAGATACGCAGTATTTT. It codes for CATSGKTGSTDTQYF.